This T cell receptor beta chain appears in the sequencing data of a study of blood T cell repertoires in COVID-19. In the study overall: Material from acute and convalescent COVID-19 was sourced from the United States, Italy and Spain. Sources were T cells, B-cell-depleted T cells, or PBMCs; the material itself was cDNA or gDNA.

This CDR3 comprises 10 residues. Germline V gene data show CDR1 as MNHEY and CDR2 as SMNVEV (reference sequence). Per the authors' pipeline: Quantification of nucleated cells was approximated via reference gene primer amplification. TCRdb keeps only in-frame clones here, not all; method: immunoSEQ multiplex PCR. The DNA was the basis for D and trimming; V, J and clone size are from that table. The sample comprises about 94,000 clones, 80% to 85% of which are singletons, and roughly 6.2% rests with the top ten. Sequencing used peripheral blood. The genes are TRBV27 and TRBJ1-5, with D perhaps TRBD1 (6 bases). The receptor was derived from a man in his 60s with acute or convalescent COVID-19. This CDR3 reads CGGGFQPQHF. In DNA form, the CDR3 reads TGTGGAGGGGGTTTTCAGCCCCAGCATTTT.